Sequencing of this T cell receptor (beta chain) was carried out in a study of T cell responses to AZD1222 COVID-19 vaccine. Findings and caveats of the study: The sample set comprised mostly white British donors with more females, and clonal diversity was possibly underestimated.

Trimming took 1 base from V and 5 from J; bases not matched to a gene: 4. The CDR3 runs to 14 residues. Germline V gene data show CDR1 as SEHNR and CDR2 as FQNEAQ (reference sequence). This clone was seen a handful of times. As yet, its antigen is unknown. Repertoires were generated with immunoSEQ multiplex PCR, while TCRdb's copy carries only in-frame clones and drops some. The sample lists some 130,000 clones; 92% were seen once. The V and J genes are TRBV7-9 and TRBJ2-7; the match to TRBD1 covers 8 bases. The TCR originated in an adult in good health. The sample in question was peripheral blood, obtained on day 0 of AZD1222 vaccination. Written as DNA, the CDR3 is TGTGCCAGCAGCTTAGGACAGGGGACGGACGAGCAGTACTTC. Protein: CASSLGQGTDEQYF.